Listed below are T cell receptor beta chains from one sample, sequenced in a study of blood T cell repertoires in COVID-19. Produced via immunoSEQ multiplex PCR; TCRdb's table is partial and in-frame only. The repertoire has around 250,000 clones, 86% of them found once; the top ten carry about 3.6%. What was sequenced was peripheral blood. The receptors originated from a man aged 18 to 30 with active or convalescent COVID-19. CDR3s include the opening cysteine and the closing phenylalanine or tryptophan. The order of the fields is D gene, clone size, V gene, J gene, CDR3 protein, CDR3 DNA. D genes are given only for firm matches. Not every row has a clone size; where given, it reads once, few, many or a size class.

TRBD2,-,TRBV11-3,TRBJ2-1,CASSLPPRGLAGGHEQFF,TGTGCCAGCAGCTTACCCCCTAGGGGACTAGCGGGAGGTCATGAGCAGTTCTTC
-,once,TRBV2,TRBJ2-7,CASSAEVRAYEQYF,TGTGCCAGCAGTGCTGAGGTCAGGGCCTACGAGCAGTACTTC
TRBD2,-,TRBV4-3,TRBJ2-1,CASSQERSSGRAIAYNEQFF,TGCGCCAGCAGCCAAGAGAGGTCTAGCGGGAGGGCGATCGCCTACAATGAGCAGTTCTTC
-,-,TRBV2,TRBJ2-1,CASCWAYYNEQFF,TGTGCCAGCTGTTGGGCCTACTACAATGAGCAGTTCTTC
-,-,TRBV11-2,TRBJ2-5,CASSYNRGETQYF,TGTGCCAGCAGCTACAATAGAGGGGAGACCCAGTACTTC
-,-,TRBV7-3,TRBJ1-1,CASSLLRNTEAFF,TGTGCCAGCAGCTTACTCAGGAACACTGAAGCTTTCTTT
TRBD1,-,TRBV6-1,TRBJ1-5,CASSEPGTVYQPQHF,TGTGCCAGCAGTGAACCAGGGACAGTTTATCAGCCCCAGCATTTT
TRBD2,-,TRBV7-9,TRBJ2-1,CASSRLAGGRNEQFF,TGTGCCAGCAGCAGGCTAGCGGGAGGACGTAATGAGCAGTTCTTC
TRBD2,-,TRBV9,TRBJ2-1,CASSVELAGGPTDEQFF,TGTGCCAGCAGCGTAGAACTAGCGGGGGGGCCAACCGATGAGCAGTTCTTC
TRBD1,-,TRBV6-6,TRBJ1-2,CASNWQGDSYGYTF,TGTGCCAGCAATTGGCAGGGGGATTCCTATGGCTACACCTTC
-,-,TRBV9,TRBJ2-1,CASSVLADSYNEQFF,TGTGCCAGCAGCGTCTTGGCAGACTCCTACAATGAGCAGTTCTTC
-,-,TRBV6-4,TRBJ1-5,CASSDADGHTQSYQPQHF,TGTGCCAGCAGTGACGCGGATGGACATACCCAGAGTTATCAGCCCCAGCATTTT
-,-,TRBV30,TRBJ1-3,CAWSDSRSGNTIYF,TGTGCCTGGAGTGACAGTCGCTCTGGAAACACCATATATTTT
TRBD1,few,TRBV27,TRBJ2-1,CASSLDRGLYNEQFF,TGTGCCAGCAGTTTAGACAGGGGGCTTTACAATGAGCAGTTCTTC
-,-,TRBV5-4,TRBJ2-1,CASSWGGGRNNEQFF,TGTGCCAGCAGCTGGGGTGGGGGCCGTAACAATGAGCAGTTCTTC
-,-,TRBV18,TRBJ2-7,CASSPGTRGLYEQYF,TGTGCCAGCTCACCAGGCACACGGGGTCTCTACGAGCAGTACTTC
TRBD1,-,TRBV24-1,TRBJ2-1,CATSDSDREDSHEQFF,TGTGCCACCAGTGACTCGGACAGGGAGGACAGCCATGAGCAGTTCTTC
-,-,TRBV11-2,TRBJ1-2,CASSLGSREYGYTF,TGTGCCAGCAGCTTAGGTTCCAGGGAATATGGCTACACCTTC
-,-,TRBV11-3,TRBJ2-6,CASSLGGWHRELYGANVLTF,TGTGCCAGCAGCCTCGGCGGATGGCACAGGGAACTTTACGGGGCCAACGTCCTGACTTTC
-,-,TRBV6-2/TRBV6-3,TRBJ1-5,CASSDRRQLNQPQHF,TGTGCCAGCAGTGACCGGAGACAGCTAAATCAGCCCCAGCATTTT
-,-,TRBV6-6,TRBJ2-7,CASSTPGLHEQYF,TGTGCCAGCAGCACTCCGGGACTTCACGAGCAGTACTTC
-,few,TRBV4-1,TRBJ2-2,CASSQDFGFANTGELFF,TGCGCCAGCAGCCAAGATTTCGGGTTCGCGAACACCGGGGAGCTGTTTTTT
-,-,TRBV27,TRBJ2-7,CASSLDSSEQYF,TGTGCCAGCAGTCTGGACAGTTCCGAGCAGTACTTC
TRBD2,-,TRBV10-1,TRBJ2-3,CASSEMAGEVTDTQYF,TGCGCCAGCAGTGAAATGGCGGGGGAGGTCACAGATACGCAGTATTTT
TRBD1,-,TRBV7-3,TRBJ1-2,CASSSTPTGRETF,TGTGCCAGCAGCTCAACCCCGACAGGGCGGGAAACCTTC
-,-,TRBV6-6,TRBJ2-1,CASSRGRSSANEQFF,TGTGCCAGCAGCCGGGGGAGGTCTTCAGCTAATGAGCAGTTCTTC
-,-,TRBV5-6,TRBJ1-1,CASSFDTNTEAFF,TGTGCCAGCAGCTTCGACACGAACACTGAAGCTTTCTTT
TRBD1,-,TRBV15,TRBJ1-4,CATQGGRKEKLFF,TGTGCCACCCAGGGGGGCCGGAAGGAAAAACTGTTTTTT
-,-,TRBV4-1,TRBJ1-2,CASSPGEGANYGYTF,TGCGCCAGCAGCCCCGGGGAGGGGGCTAACTATGGCTACACCTTC
TRBD1,-,TRBV30,TRBJ2-3,CAWATGTGGDTQYF,TGTGCCTGGGCAACCGGGACAGGGGGAGATACGCAGTATTTT
-,-,TRBV4-1,TRBJ2-7,CASSQDGAGGGYEQYF,TGCGCCAGCAGCCAAGATGGGGCCGGGGGTGGCTACGAGCAGTACTTC
-,once,TRBV4-2,TRBJ2-5,CASSQSFQETQYF,TGTGCCAGCAGCCAATCTTTTCAAGAGACCCAGTACTTC
-,-,TRBV30,TRBJ2-5,CAWSVRGTQETRYF,TGTGCCTGGAGTGTAAGAGGAACGCAAGAGACCCGGTACTTC
-,-,TRBV5-5,TRBJ1-2,CASSLDRDPYGYTF,TGTGCCAGCAGCTTGGACAGGGACCCCTATGGCTACACCTTC
-,-,TRBV20-1,TRBJ2-3,CSASPVDTQYF,TGCAGTGCTAGTCCGGTGGATACGCAGTATTTT
-,-,TRBV19,TRBJ2-5,CASSIIGRETQYF,TGTGCCAGTAGTATCATCGGTAGAGAGACCCAGTACTTC
-,-,TRBV12-3/TRBV12-4,TRBJ1-3,CASINGIRDTIYF,TGTGCCAGCATTAACGGTATCCGGGACACCATATATTTT
-,-,TRBV28,TRBJ1-5,CASIAGGTSNQPQHF,TGTGCCAGCATCGCGGGGGGGACGAGCAATCAGCCCCAGCATTTT
-,-,TRBV2,TRBJ2-2,CASSADRYTGELFF,TGTGCCAGCAGCGCCGACAGATACACCGGGGAGCTGTTTTTT
TRBD1,-,TRBV6-1,TRBJ1-5,CASSADPGQGGGSNQPQHF,TGTGCCAGCAGTGCCGATCCGGGACAGGGTGGTGGCAGCAATCAGCCCCAGCATTTT
TRBD1,-,TRBV12-3/TRBV12-4,TRBJ2-6,CASRGQGVLTF,TGTGCCAGCAGGGGACAGGGCGTCCTGACTTTC
-,-,TRBV6-5,TRBJ1-1,CASTRGTYTEAFF,TGTGCCAGCACCCGGGGAACCTACACTGAAGCTTTCTTT
TRBD1,-,TRBV5-1,TRBJ1-1,CASSPQGTSMNTEAFF,TGCGCCAGCAGCCCACAGGGGACCTCTATGAACACTGAAGCTTTCTTT
-,-,TRBV6-5,TRBJ2-7,CASRADISYEQYF,TGTGCCAGCAGGGCCGACATATCCTACGAGCAGTACTTC
-,-,TRBV6-5,TRBJ1-3,CASSYGQGQDTIYF,TGTGCCAGCAGTTACGGGCAGGGGCAGGACACCATATATTTT
-,-,TRBV28,TRBJ2-2,CASRGWGPLTGELFF,TGTGCCAGCAGGGGTTGGGGGCCCTTAACCGGGGAGCTGTTTTTT
TRBD1,-,TRBV19,TRBJ1-6,CASRWGDRGNSPLHF,TGTGCCAGTAGATGGGGGGACAGGGGAAATTCACCCCTCCACTTT
TRBD2,-,TRBV28,TRBJ2-1,CASSPSGTGSYNEQFF,TGTGCCAGCAGCCCCAGCGGGACGGGCTCCTACAATGAGCAGTTCTTC
-,-,TRBV7-2,TRBJ2-1,CASSFGTPGVSEQFF,TGTGCCAGCAGCTTCGGGACTCCGGGTGTTAGTGAGCAGTTCTTC
TRBD1,few,TRBV6-5,TRBJ1-2,CASSYGGTGGNGYTF,TGTGCCAGCAGTTACGGGGGGACAGGGGGCAATGGCTACACCTTC
TRBD2,-,TRBV5-6,TRBJ2-3,CASSGSGGAVDTQYF,TGTGCCAGCAGCGGGAGCGGGGGGGCCGTAGATACGCAGTATTTT
-,-,TRBV6-5,TRBJ2-7,CASSPQGSYEQYF,TGTGCCAGCAGCCCGCAGGGCTCCTACGAGCAGTACTTC
-,-,TRBV27,TRBJ1-4,CASSPYPLTNEKLFF,TGTGCCAGCAGTCCCTATCCCTTAACTAATGAAAAACTGTTTTTT
TRBD2,-,TRBV28,TRBJ2-5,CASRPSAGRQETQYF,TGTGCCAGCAGGCCATCAGCGGGGAGACAAGAGACCCAGTACTTC